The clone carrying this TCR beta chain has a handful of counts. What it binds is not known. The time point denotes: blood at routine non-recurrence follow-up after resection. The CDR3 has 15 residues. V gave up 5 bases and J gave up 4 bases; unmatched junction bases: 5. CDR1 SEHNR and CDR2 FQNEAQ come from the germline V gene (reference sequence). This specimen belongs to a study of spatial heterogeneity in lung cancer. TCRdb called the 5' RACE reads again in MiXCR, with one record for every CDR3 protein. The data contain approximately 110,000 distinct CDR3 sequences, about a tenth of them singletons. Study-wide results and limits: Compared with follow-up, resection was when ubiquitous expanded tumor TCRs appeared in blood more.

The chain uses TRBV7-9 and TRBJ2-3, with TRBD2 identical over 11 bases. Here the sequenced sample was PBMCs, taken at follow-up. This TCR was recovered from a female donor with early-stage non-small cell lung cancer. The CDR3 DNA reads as TGTGCCAGCAGCCCGGGACTAGCGGACTCAGATACGCAGTATTTT. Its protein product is CASSPGLADSDTQYF.